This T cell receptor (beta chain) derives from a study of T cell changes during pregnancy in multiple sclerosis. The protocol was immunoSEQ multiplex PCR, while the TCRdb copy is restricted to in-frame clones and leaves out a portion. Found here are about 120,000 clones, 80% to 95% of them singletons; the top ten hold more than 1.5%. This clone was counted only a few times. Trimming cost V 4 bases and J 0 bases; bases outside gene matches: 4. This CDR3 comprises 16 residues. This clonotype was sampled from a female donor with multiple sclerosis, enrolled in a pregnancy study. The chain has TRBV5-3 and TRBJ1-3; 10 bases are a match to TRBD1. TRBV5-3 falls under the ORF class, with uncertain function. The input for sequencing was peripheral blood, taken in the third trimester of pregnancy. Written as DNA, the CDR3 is TGTGCCAGAAGCGCGGGACAGGGGAGCTCTGGAAACACCATATATTTT. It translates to CARSAGQGSSGNTIYF.